This TCR beta chain was sequenced during a study of blood T cell repertoires in COVID-19. Whole-study context: Italy, Spain and the United States were the sources of the convalescent and acute COVID-19 samples.

Trimming pared 2 bases from V and 4 bases from J, leaving 8 bases between. The CDR3 is made up of 13 amino acids. Germline lookup yields CDR1 MNHEY and CDR2 SVGAGI. Produced via immunoSEQ multiplex PCR; TCRdb's table is partial and in-frame only. This sample has 50,000 to 80,000 clones, with around 83% found just once. Sequencing used peripheral blood. This chain connects TRBV6-5 to TRBJ1-1; D not certain. This TCR was sampled from an older woman with acute or convalescent COVID-19. The CDR3 region is CASSYVAGTEAFF. The DNA of the CDR3 is TGTGCCAGCAGTTACGTGGCAGGCACTGAAGCTTTCTTT.